This TCR beta chain is from a study of radiotherapy plus CTLA-4 blockade in lung cancer. Here immunoSEQ multiplex PCR was the method, and the copy in TCRdb shows in-frame clones only, minus some. The repertoire holds tens of thousands of clones, with roughly three quarters as singletons. This clone was seen more than once but under ten times. Trimming took off 2 bases at V and 0 bases at J, with 10 bases between the two ends. The germline V gene encodes CDR1 SGHAT and CDR2 FQNNGV. The CDR3 runs to 15 residues. The receptor's source is a human donor with non-small cell lung cancer who had a complete response to radiotherapy plus ipilimumab. Source: peripheral blood, taken from a patient treated with radiotherapy plus ipilimumab. The J gene is TRBJ2-5, the V gene TRBV11-2; weak D call: TRBD2 (5 bases). The CDR3 bases are TGTGCCAGCAGCTTAAGTCTAGCTAACCAAGAGACCCAGTACTTC. This gives the protein CASSLSLANQETQYF.